This entry lists 5 T cell receptor beta chains sequenced from one sample in a study of naive and memory T cell subsets. The beta constant-region primer was an equimolar mix of two oligonucleotides covering TRBC1 and TRBC2. Each CDR3 protein is one row after TCRdb ran MiXCR on the UMI-ligation and nested PCR reads. Here the sample spans under 100,000 distinct CDR3 sequences, 7% to 8% being singletons. Sequenced sample: central memory CD4+ T cells from blood. The receptors shown here come from a human donor in good health.

This clonotype was picked up many times. This chain uses TRBV11-2 with TRBJ2-6; TRBD1 or TRBD2 may be the D gene (5 bases each). The CDR3 is made up of 15 amino acids. V was pared by 5 bases and J by 3 bases, with 11 bases between. Germline V gives CDR1 SGHAT, CDR2 FQNNGV. The CDR3 loop is CASSGEGSGANVLTF. CDR3 nucleotides: TGTGCCAGCAGCGGTGAGGGGAGTGGGGCCAACGTCCTGACTTTC.

This clonotype has only a few counts. The V call is TRBV2, the J call TRBJ1-5; 7 bases fit TRBD1. Trimming cost V 6 bases and J 0 bases; bases outside gene matches: 5. The CDR3 runs to 15 residues. From germline, CDR1 is SNHLY and CDR2 FYNNEI. The CDR3 reads CASRRTGNSNQPQHF. The CDR3 nucleotides read TGTGCCAGCAGGAGGACAGGCAATAGCAATCAGCCCCAGCATTTT.

The J gene is TRBJ2-3, the V gene TRBV18; D tentatively reads TRBD1 or TRBD2 (5 bases each). V lost 4 bases, J lost 3 bases, and 23 bases lay in between. The germline V gene has CDR1 KGHSH and CDR2 LQKENI. The CDR3 runs 18 residues. As DNA, the CDR3 is TGTGCCAGCTCACGCCTAGGGGTTTCATCTAGCCGGACAGATACGCAGTATTTT. Protein sequence: CASSRLGVSSSRTDTQYF.

This clonotype was picked up many times. A junction boundary mismatches the germline segment, possibly from a read error. The V gene is TRBV7-7, the J gene TRBJ2-5, with D unresolved. In germline, CDR1 is SSHAT, CDR2 FNYEAQ (reference sequence). The CDR3 length is 12 residues. The CDR3 reads CASSQPRGTQYF. As DNA, the CDR3 is TGTGCTAGCAGCCAACCACGAGGGACCCAGTACTTC.

The chain has TRBV5-1 and TRBJ2-2, with D unclear. This CDR3 region has 12 residues. Germline assignment: CDR1 SGHRS and CDR2 YFSETQ. Trimming took off 3 bases at V and 4 bases at J, with 4 bases between the two ends. The CDR3 DNA sequence: TGCGCCAGCAGCTCAGGCACCGGGGAGCTGTTTTTT. As protein: CASSSGTGELFF. The full variable domain, its missing parts supplied by reference TRBV5-1 and TRBJ2-2, is KAGVTQTPRYLIKTRGQQVTLSCSPISGHRSVSWYQQTPGQGLQFLFEYFSETQRNKGNFPGRFSGRQFSNSRSEMNVSTLELGDSALYLCASSSGTGELFFGEGSRLTVL.